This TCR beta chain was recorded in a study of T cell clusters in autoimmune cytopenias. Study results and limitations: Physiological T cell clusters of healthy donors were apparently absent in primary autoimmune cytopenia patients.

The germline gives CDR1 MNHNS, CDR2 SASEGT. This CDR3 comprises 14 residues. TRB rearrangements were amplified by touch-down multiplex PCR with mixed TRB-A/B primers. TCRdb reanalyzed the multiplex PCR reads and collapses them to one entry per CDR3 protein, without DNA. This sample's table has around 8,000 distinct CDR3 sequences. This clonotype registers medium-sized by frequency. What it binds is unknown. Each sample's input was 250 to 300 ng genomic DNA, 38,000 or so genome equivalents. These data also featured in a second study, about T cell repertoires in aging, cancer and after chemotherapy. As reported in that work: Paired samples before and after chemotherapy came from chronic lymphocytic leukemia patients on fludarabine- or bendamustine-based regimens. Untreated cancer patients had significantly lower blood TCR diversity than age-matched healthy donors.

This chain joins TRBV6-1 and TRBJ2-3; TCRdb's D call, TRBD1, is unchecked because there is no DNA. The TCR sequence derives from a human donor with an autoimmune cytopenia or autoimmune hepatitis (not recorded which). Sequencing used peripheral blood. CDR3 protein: CASSEAGVGDTQYF.